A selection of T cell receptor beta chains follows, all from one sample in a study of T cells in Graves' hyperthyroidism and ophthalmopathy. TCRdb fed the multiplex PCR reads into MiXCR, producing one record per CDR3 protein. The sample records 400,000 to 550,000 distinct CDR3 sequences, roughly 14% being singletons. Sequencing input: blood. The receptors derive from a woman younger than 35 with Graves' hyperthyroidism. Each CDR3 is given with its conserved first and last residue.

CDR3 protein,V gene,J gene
CSALTPWETSSSYEQYF,TRBV20-1,TRBJ2-7
CASGDLGAFF,TRBV2,TRBJ1-1
CASTRLRVAGLYQETQYF,TRBV10-1,TRBJ2-5
CAWSVGRVAEAFF,TRBV30,TRBJ1-1
CASSLAAASNQPQHF,TRBV7-6,TRBJ1-5
CASSLRSWSGAYNEQFF,TRBV7-9,TRBJ2-1
CASRTANQPQHF,TRBV12-3/TRBV12-4,TRBJ1-5
CASSLASAGRGDTEAFF,TRBV5-1,TRBJ1-1
CASGLVLGAGAAYEQYF,TRBV12-5,TRBJ2-7
CASSFTTGNYGYTF,TRBV7-9,TRBJ1-2
CASQPALARNEQFF,TRBV3-1,TRBJ2-1
CARSLEGQGAITEAFF,TRBV27,TRBJ1-1
CASSEDVGSGELFF,TRBV2,TRBJ2-2
CASSPLKDRSFEQYF,TRBV19,TRBJ2-7
CASSQLYGTVNTGELFF,TRBV14,TRBJ2-2
CASISRGLAPGELFF,TRBV11-2,TRBJ2-2
CAWRQAVLVTQYF,TRBV30,TRBJ2-5
CASSFRELNEKLFF,TRBV6-2/TRBV6-3,TRBJ1-4
CASSFNAADYGYTF,TRBV12-3/TRBV12-4,TRBJ1-2
CASSVARTDTNYGYTF,TRBV9,TRBJ1-2
CASGTGQGSQPQHF,TRBV12-5,TRBJ1-5
CAWTVAETQYF,TRBV30,TRBJ2-5
CSAIAGANYNEQFF,TRBV29-1,TRBJ2-1
CASSREQSGRPFDGYTF,TRBV9,TRBJ1-2
CASSLEGTSGMRTYNEQFF,TRBV11-2,TRBJ2-1
CSAMPGLSSYNEQFF,TRBV20-1,TRBJ2-1
CASGLQGGYTF,TRBV6-2/TRBV6-3,TRBJ1-2
CASSQDRGQPQHF,TRBV3-1,TRBJ1-5
CATSSGPGTSGRGGDTQYF,TRBV15,TRBJ2-3
CSAWTGGRYEQYF,TRBV20-1,TRBJ2-7
CASSSRLAGGGNEQFF,TRBV11-3,TRBJ2-1
CASSRLAGEDEQFF,TRBV4-1,TRBJ2-1
CASSWGGGRPDQETQYF,TRBV5-1,TRBJ2-5
CASSHLEEKLFF,TRBV11-3,TRBJ1-4
CASSPLTSGRAVDNEQFF,TRBV11-2,TRBJ2-1
CASSQFSGITKNIQYF,TRBV4-1,TRBJ2-4
CASSLSDNYGYTF,TRBV27,TRBJ1-2
CASSLLAGAVQETQYF,TRBV12-3/TRBV12-4,TRBJ2-5
CASKLAGSTDTQYF,TRBV2,TRBJ2-3
CSARPRGTIQETQYF,TRBV20-1,TRBJ2-5
CSAGDRGRNTEAFF,TRBV29-1,TRBJ1-1
CASSVRDRGLNGYTF,TRBV9,TRBJ1-2
CASSLMSSTSGSTSDEQFF,TRBV5-6,TRBJ2-1
CAWVPADTQYF,TRBV30,TRBJ2-3
CASSLIGIQETQYF,TRBV28,TRBJ2-5
CASTQGFRRKETQYF,TRBV5-6,TRBJ2-5
CSVVPSGGSSYEQYF,TRBV29-1,TRBJ2-7
CAWSVNEGQPQHF,TRBV30,TRBJ1-5
CASTPDRRYYGYTF,TRBV12-3/TRBV12-4,TRBJ1-2
CASSIGGWGANTGELFF,TRBV19,TRBJ2-2
CASSTSTGFPYEQYF,TRBV7-2,TRBJ2-7
CASSQGLGNGYTF,TRBV3-1,TRBJ1-2
CSARDFESSTDTQYF,TRBV20-1,TRBJ2-3
CSARDPGTGNEKLFF,TRBV20-1,TRBJ1-4
CASRWQGEGEAFF,TRBV12-3/TRBV12-4,TRBJ1-1
CASSLGSSTEAFF,TRBV5-1,TRBJ1-1
CASSRLGGLATNEQFF,TRBV4-1,TRBJ2-1
CASADGRQSNQPQHF,TRBV12-3/TRBV12-4,TRBJ1-5
CSASPGRKYGYTF,TRBV20-1,TRBJ1-2
CASSPGRAGYQETQYF,TRBV11-3,TRBJ2-5